Shown below are 25 T cell receptor beta chains from a single sample sequenced in a study of radiotherapy plus CTLA-4 blockade in lung cancer. The data were produced by immunoSEQ multiplex PCR, yet TCRdb's version contains in-frame clones alone and is incomplete. The data hold 85,000 to 120,000 clones, with 70% to 90% observed a single time. The sequences come from peripheral blood, collected from a patient treated with radiotherapy plus ipilimumab. The receptors derive from a human donor with non-small cell lung cancer that progressed on radiotherapy plus ipilimumab. Some clones in this sample may be carry-over from other donors' samples.

With respect to this clone: Other DNA variants within this sample encode the same CDR3. The CDR3 here is CASSLAGTDTQYF. CDR3 bases: TGTGCCAGCAGCTTAGCTGGCACAGATACGCAGTATTTT. The gene calls are TRBV11-2 and TRBJ2-3; D remains ambiguous. In germline, CDR1 is SGHAT, CDR2 FQNNGV. V was pared by 1 base and J by 1 base, with 3 bases between. The CDR3 loop spans 13 amino acids.

This chain connects TRBV27 to TRBJ2-2; D gene uncertain. The CDR3 is 19 amino acids. V was pared by 10 bases and J by 3 bases, with 30 bases between. The germline gives CDR1 MNHEY, CDR2 SMNVEV (reference sequence). The CDR3 DNA reads as TGTGCCACCCTTATCTTCTCCCGGGCCAAACCGGATGACACCGGGGAGCTGTTTTTT. It codes for CATLIFSRAKPDDTGELFF.

The rearrangement joins TRBV18 to TRBJ2-3; D is possibly TRBD2 (7 bases). V lost 4 bases, J lost 0 bases, and 14 bases lay in between. The CDR3 is made up of 16 amino acids. Germline-derived CDR1 and CDR2 are KGHSH and LQKENI. CDR3 protein: CASSLVRGASTDTQYF. The CDR3, as DNA: TGTGCCAGCTCACTGGTTCGGGGGGCTAGCACAGATACGCAGTATTTT.

This rearrangement joins TRBV11-2 to TRBJ2-7; the match to TRBD1 covers 7 bases. This CDR3 has 18 residues. V trimming: 2 bases; J trimming: 2 bases; junction bases outside the gene matches: 15. Germline CDR1 is SGHAT and CDR2 is FQNNGV. CDR3 sequence reads: CASSLRKQGPQSTYEQYF. The CDR3 DNA is TGTGCCAGCAGCTTACGTAAACAGGGGCCCCAGTCCACCTACGAGCAGTACTTC. Complete variable domain (other parts from reference TRBV11-2 and TRBJ2-7): EAGVAQSPRYKIIEKRQSVAFWCNPISGHATLYWYQQILGQGPKLLIQFQNNGVVDDSQLPKDRFSAERLKGVDSTLKIQPAKLEDSAVYLCASSLRKQGPQSTYEQYFGPGTRLTVT.

In regard to this clone: Its ends do not fully match the called genes, so a read error is possible. The V call is TRBV7-7, the J call TRBJ1-4, with D possibly TRBD1 on 6 matching bases. Germline lookup yields CDR1 SSHAT and CDR2 FNYEAQ (reference sequence). CDR3 size: 14 residues. The CDR3 sequence: CASSRTLAGEKLFF. CDR3 DNA sequence: TGTGCTAGCAGCCGGACCTTGGCAGGGGAGAAACTGTTTTTT.

The chain combines TRBV7-3 with TRBJ2-1; D possibly corresponds to TRBD2 (6 bases). The CDR3 has 14 residues. V lost 1 base and J lost 6, with 10 bases in between. CDR1 and CDR2 from the germline V gene are SGHTA and FQGTGA. CDR3 in amino acids: CASSLNRGVNEQFF. DNA of the CDR3: TGTGCCAGCAGCTTAAACCGCGGGGTCAATGAGCAGTTCTTC.

The chain couples TRBV19 to TRBJ1-1; the D is unclear. This CDR3 is built from 12 residues. Per the germline V gene, CDR1 is LNHDA and CDR2 is SQIVND (reference sequence). Trimming shortened V by 3 bases and J by 8 bases, and 10 bases separated the two germline ends. The CDR3 loop is CASSILGAEAFF. The CDR3 DNA reads TGTGCCAGTAGTATCTTGGGCGCCGAAGCTTTCTTT.

The V gene is TRBV9, the J gene TRBJ1-1; no firm D call. The CDR3 totals 14 residues. Germline V gene data show CDR1 as SGDLS and CDR2 as YYNGEE. V was pared by 0 bases and J by 0 bases, with 6 bases between. CDR3 coding DNA: TGTGCCAGCAGCGTAGGTGGGGTGAACACTGAAGCTTTCTTT. Its translation: CASSVGGVNTEAFF. The variable domain in full, with the rest retrieved from reference TRBV9 and TRBJ1-1, is DSGVTQTPKHLITATGQRVTLRCSPRSGDLSVYWYQQSLDQGLQFLIQYYNGEERAKGNILERFSAQQFPDLHSELNLSSLELGDSALYFCASSVGGVNTEAFFGQGTRLTVV.

This chain uses TRBV15 with TRBJ2-1; no firm D call. CDR3 length equals 12 residues. V lost 3 bases, J lost 4 bases, and 4 bases lay in between. In germline, CDR1 is LNHNV, CDR2 YYDKDF (reference sequence). Here the CDR3 reads CATSSQYNEQFF. For the CDR3, the DNA is TGTGCCACCAGCAGCCAATACAATGAGCAGTTCTTC.

The genes are TRBV6-5 and TRBJ2-7, with D possibly being TRBD1 (5 bases). Between the trimmed V and J ends, which lost 2 bases and 4 bases, there was a span of 12 bases. The CDR3 runs 14 residues. CDR1 MNHEY and CDR2 SVGAGI come from the germline V gene. The DNA for the CDR3 is TGTGCCAGCAGTTACGAAGGGGTATATTACGAGCAGTACTTC. Its protein product is CASSYEGVYYEQYF.

The chain joins TRBV6-6 to TRBJ1-1; tentatively, D is TRBD1 (5 bases). The germline CDR1 and CDR2 sequences are MNHNY and SVGAGI (reference sequence). Between the trimmed V and J ends, which lost 6 bases and 4 bases, there was a span of 12 bases. The CDR3 is made up of 13 amino acids. This CDR3 is CASRPGLSTEAFF. Here the CDR3 DNA reads TGTGCCAGCAGACCGGGGCTGAGCACTGAAGCTTTCTTT.

V and J are TRBV2 and TRBJ2-2; 7 nucleotides align to TRBD1. The CDR3 is 16 residues long. Unmatched junction bases numbered 11, after V lost 8 bases and J lost 2 bases. Germline lookup yields CDR1 SNHLY and CDR2 FYNNEI. CDR3 in amino acids: CASEGTVTPNTGELFF. CDR3 bases: TGTGCCAGCGAGGGGACAGTCACACCCAACACCGGGGAGCTGTTTTTT. Complete variable domain (other parts from reference TRBV2 and TRBJ2-2): EPEVTQTPSHQVTQMGQEVILRCVPISNHLYFYWYRQILGQKVEFLVSFYNNEISEKSEIFDDQFSVERPDGSNFTLKIRSTKLEDSAMYFCASEGTVTPNTGELFFGEGSRLTVL.

The chain couples TRBV7-9 to TRBJ1-5; the D is unclear. Per the germline V gene, CDR1 is SEHNR and CDR2 is FQNEAQ (reference sequence). The CDR3 loop spans 12 amino acids. V gave up 3 bases and J gave up 7 bases, with 7 bases separating them. CDR3 nucleotide sequence: TGTGCCAGCAGCTTTCCGTACCAGCCCCAGCATTTT. Its protein product is CASSFPYQPQHF.

The CDR3 nucleotides are TGTGCCAGCATTGGAGGGGTGGGGGAGCAGTACTTC. Translating it yields CASIGGVGEQYF. V is TRBV6-1 and J is TRBJ2-7; D is possibly TRBD2 (6 bases). The CDR3 consists of 12 residues. Trimming removed 7 bases at V and 7 bases at J, with 14 bases between. Germline V gene lookup returns CDR1 MNHNS and CDR2 SASEGT.

V usage is TRBV7-9 and J usage is TRBJ2-1; 11 bases are a match to TRBD1. V was clipped by 4 bases and J by 1 base; unmatched bases: 12. Per germline, CDR1 SEHNR and CDR2 FQNEAQ (reference sequence). This CDR3 spans 19 amino acids. The CDR3 sequence: CASSSVWLGQGASYNEQFF. DNA for the CDR3: TGTGCCAGCAGCTCAGTATGGCTTGGACAGGGGGCTTCCTACAATGAGCAGTTCTTC.

The chain uses TRBV19 and TRBJ1-5, with TRBD1 matching over 7 bases. V trimming: 3 bases; J trimming: 6 bases; junction bases outside the gene matches: 8. This CDR3 is built from 15 residues. CDR1 and CDR2 from the germline V gene are LNHDA and SQIVND (reference sequence). The CDR3 region is CASSIWQGGTQPQHF. The CDR3 DNA is TGTGCCAGTAGTATCTGGCAGGGGGGGACTCAGCCCCAGCATTTT.

The chain combines TRBV13 with TRBJ2-5, with TRBD2 identical over 7 bases. Germline assignment: CDR1 PRHDT and CDR2 FYEKMQ (reference sequence). After removal of 1 base from V and 3 bases from J, the junction contained 11 bases not matched to a gene. CDR3 length: 17 amino acids. The CDR3 DNA is TGTGCCAGCAGCTTAGATCCAGCGGCGGGGGAAAAAGAGACCCAGTACTTC. It encodes CASSLDPAAGEKETQYF.

The rearrangement links TRBV7-3 to TRBJ2-3; 8 bases match TRBD1. CDR3 size: 16 residues. The germline CDR1 and CDR2 sequences are SGHTA and FQGTGA. J lost 0 bases, V lost 3 bases, and 5 bases had no gene match. CDR3 protein: CASSFQGAPSTDTQYF. CDR3 nucleotides: TGTGCCAGCAGCTTCCAGGGGGCGCCGAGCACAGATACGCAGTATTTT.

V gene TRBV7-9 combines with J gene TRBJ2-2, with 10 bases that match TRBD1. CDR1 and CDR2 from the germline V gene are SEHNR and FQNEAQ (reference sequence). V trimming: 6 bases; J trimming: 13 bases; junction bases outside the gene matches: 17. The CDR3 totals 16 residues. Here the CDR3 reads CASSYTGQGLGQVLFF. Here the CDR3 DNA reads TGTGCCAGCAGTTATACGGGACAGGGGCTTGGACAGGTGCTGTTTTTT. Full variable domain (rest looked up from reference TRBV7-9 and TRBJ2-2): DTGVSQNPRHKITKRGQNVTFRCDPISEHNRLYWYRQTLGQGPEFLTYFQNEAQLEKSRLLSDRFSAERPKGSFSTLEIQRTEQGDSAMYLCASSYTGQGLGQVLFFGEGSRLTVL.

The rearrangement uses TRBV29-1 and TRBJ2-1; D not certain. The CDR3 spans 16 residues. Trimming removed 3 bases at V and 1 base at J, with 16 bases between. CDR1 is SQVTM and CDR2 is ANQGSEA in the germline V gene. The CDR3 DNA sequence: TGCAGCGTTGAGAAGCCCGCTTTAATGTCCTACAATGAGCAGTTCTTC. Protein product: CSVEKPALMSYNEQFF.

As regards this clone: The junction and the germline gene differ at one end; a read error may be behind it. The sample has other DNA sequences that encode this CDR3 too. V gene TRBV4-1 combines with J gene TRBJ2-5; D might be TRBD1 (6 bases). CDR3 length: 15 residues. Germline loops: CDR1 MGHRA, CDR2 YSYEKL. The CDR3 sequence is CASSQGLDSQETQYF. The CDR3 DNA reads as TGCGCCAGCAGCCAAGGGTTGGACAGCCAAGAGACCCAATACTTC.

This chain uses TRBV4-2 with TRBJ1-2; tentatively, D is TRBD1 (6 bases). The CDR3 is 16 amino acids. V gave up 1 base and J gave up 8 bases, with 20 bases separating them. Germline V CDR1 and CDR2: LGHNA, YNFKEQ. The DNA of the CDR3 is TGTGCCAGCAGCCAAGGGGATGGGGTGGGGGGCAGAGGCTACACCTTC. Protein sequence: CASSQGDGVGGRGYTF.

This clone showed up just a few times. The V gene is TRBV27, the J gene TRBJ1-1, with D perhaps TRBD1 (5 bases). This CDR3 spans 14 amino acids. Germline loops: CDR1 MNHEY, CDR2 SMNVEV (reference sequence). The V end was cut by 7 bases, the J end by 1 base, with 13 bases between. The CDR3 protein is CASNRLGTNTEAFF. CDR3 in DNA: TGTGCCAGCAACCGGTTGGGGACGAACACTGAAGCTTTCTTT.

The V gene is TRBV28, the J gene TRBJ1-4; no clear D gene. The CDR3 contains 17 residues. The V and J ends lost 2 bases and 0 bases respectively, with 13 bases between them. Germline CDR1 and CDR2: MDHEN and SYDVKM. The CDR3 spells CASSLAGGLSTNEKLFF. The CDR3, as DNA: TGTGCCAGCAGTTTAGCGGGCGGCTTATCAACTAATGAAAAACTGTTTTTT.

The chain links TRBV5-1 to TRBJ2-3; the D is unclear. V gave up 3 bases and J gave up 0 bases, with 20 bases separating them. The CDR3 loop spans 18 amino acids. CDR1 is SGHRS and CDR2 is YFSETQ in the germline V gene. The CDR3, as DNA: TGCGCCAGCAGCTGGTACCCTCGGCAGTCCCCTAGCACAGATACGCAGTATTTT. This sequence encodes CASSWYPRQSPSTDTQYF.